This passage covers 29 T cell receptor beta chains from one sample sequenced in a study of PD-L1 blockade in urothelial cancer. Only in-frame clones appear in the TCRdb table, and some are missing; sequencing was by immunoSEQ multiplex PCR. The sample lists about 57,000 clones; 70% to 90% were seen once. Sequenced here: PBMCs, sampled around atezolizumab (anti-PD-L1) treatment. Source of these receptors: a man in his forties or fifties with urothelial cancer.

The chain is built from TRBV11-2 and TRBJ1-2; 11 bases are shared with TRBD1. Losses at the gene ends were 5 bases for V and 4 bases for J; bases not matched to a gene: 12. The CDR3 runs to 17 residues. CDR1 SGHAT and CDR2 FQNNGV come from the germline V gene. In DNA, the CDR3 is TGTGCCAGCAGCCGCGGGACAGGGGGAATTTCGGGCTATGGCTACACCTTC. It specifies CASSRGTGGISGYGYTF.

This chain connects TRBV7-2 to TRBJ2-1, with D possibly being TRBD1 (5 bases). The V gene's germline CDR1 is SGHTA and CDR2 FQGNSA. The CDR3 extends over 15 amino acids. V shed 2 bases and J shed 7 bases, with 15 bases lying between them. CDR3 coding DNA: TGTGCCAGCAGCTTACAGGGTGTGGCAGGAAATGAGCAGTTCTTC. This translates into CASSLQGVAGNEQFF. The whole variable domain, filled in from reference TRBV7-2 and TRBJ2-1, reads GAGVSQSPSNKVTEKGKDVELRCDPISGHTALYWYRQSLGQGLEFLIYFQGNSAPDKSGLPSDRFSAERTGGSVSTLTIQRTQQEDSAVYLCASSLQGVAGNEQFFGPGTRLTVL.

This clone has at least ten counts. The CDR3: CATSRGLSSRGDTQYF. The CDR3 DNA follows: TGTGCCACCAGCAGAGGGCTGAGCTCTAGAGGAGATACGCAGTATTTT. J is TRBJ2-3 and V is TRBV15, with D uncertain. The V end lost 1 base, the J end lost 5 bases, and 16 bases lay between the germline ends. CDR3 length: 16 amino acids. Germline-derived CDR1 and CDR2 are LNHNV and YYDKDF (reference sequence).

The chain links TRBV27 to TRBJ1-5; D not certain. In germline, CDR1 is MNHEY, CDR2 SMNVEV (reference sequence). The V end lost 5 bases, the J end lost 2 bases, and 7 bases lay between the germline ends. This CDR3 has 13 amino acids. This CDR3 reads CASSPLGNQPQHF. The CDR3 bases are TGTGCCAGCAGTCCCCTTGGCAATCAGCCCCAGCATTTT.

This chain uses TRBV28 with TRBJ2-7, with 7 nucleotides matching TRBD1. CDR3 size: 15 residues. Germline CDR1 MDHEN, CDR2 SYDVKM. J gave up 2 bases and V 3 bases, and 7 bases lay outside the gene matches. The CDR3 is CASSFVLQGAYEQYF. The DNA of the CDR3 is TGTGCCAGCAGTTTCGTTTTGCAGGGGGCCTACGAGCAGTACTTC.

This rearrangement joins TRBV5-1 to TRBJ2-7, with 10 bases lining up with TRBD1. The V gene's germline CDR1 is SGHRS and CDR2 YFSETQ. The CDR3 length is 14 residues. Unmatched junction bases numbered 7, after V lost 4 bases and J lost 6 bases. The CDR3 sequence: CASSVGDRGSEQYF. The CDR3 DNA reads TGCGCCAGCAGCGTGGGGGACAGGGGCTCCGAGCAGTACTTC.

This chain links TRBV27 with TRBJ1-6; possible D gene TRBD1, 6 bases. The V end was cut by 5 bases, the J end by 7 bases, with 18 bases between. The germline gives CDR1 MNHEY, CDR2 SMNVEV (reference sequence). This CDR3 is 16 amino acids long. The CDR3: CASSPFRAGANSPLHF. The CDR3 nucleotides are TGTGCCAGCAGTCCCTTTCGGGCAGGGGCGAATTCACCCCTCCACTTT.

The V call is TRBV6-5, the J call TRBJ2-7; 7 bases align to TRBD1. Germline V CDR1 and CDR2: MNHEY, SVGAGI. The CDR3 runs 14 residues. The V gene end was trimmed by 6 bases and the J gene end by 5 bases; junction bases not matched to a gene: 10. CDR3: CASSPDRVSHEQYF. DNA for the CDR3: TGTGCCAGCAGCCCTGACAGGGTTTCCCACGAGCAGTACTTC.

This chain connects TRBV2 to TRBJ1-5; weak D call: TRBD1 (5 bases). V lost 6 bases, J lost 4 bases, and 16 bases lay in between. The CDR3 is 15 amino acids. Germline values: CDR1 SNHLY, CDR2 FYNNEI. The CDR3 here is CASRADMLNNQPQHF. Written as DNA, the CDR3 is TGTGCCAGCAGGGCGGACATGCTAAATAATCAGCCCCAGCATTTT.

The chain has TRBV6-1 and TRBJ1-1; D is undetermined. The CDR3 loop spans 15 amino acids. V was pared by 2 bases and J by 0 bases, with 10 bases between. Per germline, CDR1 MNHNS and CDR2 SASEGT. The CDR3 DNA is TGTGCCAGCAGTGAATTGCTAGGAGTGAACACTGAAGCTTTCTTT. This translates into CASSELLGVNTEAFF.

The V and J genes are TRBV28 and TRBJ2-1; the match to TRBD1 covers 11 bases. The CDR3 has 16 residues. V shed 6 bases and J 6 bases; nucleotides not matched to a gene: 10. Germline CDR1 reads MDHEN; CDR2 reads SYDVKM. The CDR3 nucleotides read TGTGCCAGCAGGCGACGCGGACAGGGGGCCGTCAATGAGCAGTTCTTC. Its translation: CASRRRGQGAVNEQFF.

V is TRBV11-3 and J is TRBJ2-1, with D tentatively TRBD2 (6 bases). CDR1 is SGHNT, CDR2 YENEEA, per germline. This CDR3 is 16 amino acids long. The V end lost 1 base, the J end lost 4 bases, and 14 bases lay between the germline ends. CDR3 nucleotides: TGTGCCAGCAGCTTAGGTCGGACGGGAGCTTACAATGAGCAGTTCTTC. Protein: CASSLGRTGAYNEQFF.

This clone was observed once. The J gene is TRBJ1-2, the V gene TRBV7-2; no clear D. Germline values: CDR1 SGHTA, CDR2 FQGNSA. V lost 4 bases and J lost 7, with 13 bases in between. This CDR3 is built from 13 residues. The CDR3 nucleotides are TGTGCCAGCAGCTCCAGGCGCATTAGTGGCTACACCTTC. Its protein product is CASSSRRISGYTF.

The rearrangement links TRBV5-1 to TRBJ2-5, with 7 bases that match TRBD1. Trimming removed 4 bases from V and 4 bases from J; junction bases left unmatched: 7. From germline, CDR1 is SGHRS and CDR2 YFSETQ. This CDR3 contains 14 residues. For the CDR3, the DNA is TGCGCCAGCAGCCCTCGACAGGGAGCAGAGACCCAGTACTTC. Encoded protein: CASSPRQGAETQYF.

CDR3 loop: CASRMTGAGEAFF. The CDR3 nucleotides are TGTGCCAGCAGGATGACAGGGGCCGGTGAAGCTTTCTTT. The chain uses TRBV14 and TRBJ1-1, with 8 nucleotides matching TRBD1. The CDR3 totals 13 residues. Germline V gives CDR1 SGHDN, CDR2 FVKESK. V shed 6 bases and J 7 bases; nucleotides not matched to a gene: 7.

The V call is TRBV27, the J call TRBJ1-1; no definite D call. The length of the CDR3 is 13 residues. Trimming pared 3 bases from V and 4 bases from J, leaving 9 bases between. Germline CDR1 MNHEY, CDR2 SMNVEV (reference sequence). In nucleotides, the CDR3 is TGTGCCAGCAGTTTTTTGCAGTTCACTGAAGCTTTCTTT. It encodes CASSFLQFTEAFF.

The chain is built from TRBV19 and TRBJ2-2; perhaps TRBD1 as D (6 bases). This CDR3 spans 14 amino acids. The V gene's germline CDR1 is LNHDA and CDR2 SQIVND (reference sequence). Trimming took 5 bases from V and 5 from J, leaving 12 bases between them. The CDR3 sequence is CASSDQGWTGELFF. The DNA of the CDR3 is TGTGCCAGTAGTGACCAGGGGTGGACCGGGGAGCTGTTTTTT.

The chain has TRBV19 and TRBJ1-5, with TRBD1 matching 7 bases. The CDR3 is 17 amino acids. V shed 3 bases, J shed 6 bases, and the junction held 14 bases outside the gene matches. Germline CDR1 is LNHDA and CDR2 is SQIVND (reference sequence). CDR3 coding DNA: TGTGCCAGTAGTATGATGCGAAGGGACAGCCTGGGTCAGCCCCAGCATTTT. The encoded protein is CASSMMRRDSLGQPQHF.

The V and J genes are TRBV7-8 and TRBJ1-2; tentative D call: TRBD1 (6 bases). CDR1 is SGHVS, CDR2 FQNEAQ, per germline. This CDR3 spans 12 amino acids. Trimming took off 6 bases at V and 8 bases at J, with 13 bases between the two ends. CDR3 loop: CASSLNRDGYTF. CDR3 nucleotide sequence: TGTGCCAGCAGTCTTAACAGGGACGGCTACACCTTC.

The chain combines TRBV6-5 with TRBJ2-1, with 7 bases that match TRBD1. Germline values: CDR1 MNHEY, CDR2 SVGAGI. V was clipped by 6 bases and J by 9 bases; unmatched bases: 11. The CDR3 is 14 amino acids. The CDR3 bases are TGTGCCAGCAGAACTACCTTTACAGGGGTTGAGCAGTTCTTC. This sequence encodes CASRTTFTGVEQFF.

J is TRBJ2-7 and V is TRBV11-3; maybe TRBD1 (5 bases). This CDR3 has 11 residues. Per the germline V gene, CDR1 is SGHNT and CDR2 is YENEEA. The V gene lost 5 bases and the J gene lost 5 bases, with 7 bases spanning the gap. The CDR3 sequence is CASSQGHEQYF. CDR3 nucleotides: TGTGCCAGCAGCCAGGGTCACGAGCAGTACTTC.

The chain combines TRBV6-5 with TRBJ2-7, with D perhaps matching TRBD1 (5 bases). Trimming removed 4 bases at V and 4 bases at J, with 17 bases between. The germline V gene encodes CDR1 MNHEY and CDR2 SVGAGI. CDR3 length equals 15 residues. The chain's CDR3 is CASSSSQGRRYEQYF. DNA for the CDR3: TGTGCCAGCAGTTCCTCCCAGGGAAGACGGTACGAGCAGTACTTC.

The chain carries TRBV5-1 and TRBJ2-5; TRBD1 aligns across 7 bases. From germline, CDR1 is SGHRS and CDR2 YFSETQ. This CDR3 has 13 amino acids. J was trimmed by 5 bases and V by 3 bases; bases with no gene match: 4. CDR3 in DNA: TGCGCCAGCAGCTCTACAGGGGTGGAGACCCAGTACTTC. It yields the protein CASSSTGVETQYF.

Only a few counts were recorded for this clone. V gene TRBV11-2 combines with J gene TRBJ1-6; possible D gene TRBD1, 5 bases. Trimming shortened V by 0 bases and J by 9 bases, and 12 bases separated the two germline ends. CDR3 length equals 15 residues. Germline values: CDR1 SGHAT, CDR2 FQNNGV. CDR3 nucleotide sequence: TGTGCCAGCAGCTTAGAACCCAGGGCAACTTCACCCCTCCACTTT. Translated, it gives CASSLEPRATSPLHF.

This sequence joins TRBV9 and TRBJ2-5; D possibly corresponds to TRBD1 (5 bases). This CDR3 has 14 residues. The germline V gene encodes CDR1 SGDLS and CDR2 YYNGEE. V lost 4 bases and J lost 7, with 17 bases in between. This CDR3 is CASSPQTAWGTQYF. The CDR3 region has the DNA TGTGCCAGCAGCCCGCAGACAGCCTGGGGGACCCAGTACTTC. The entire variable domain, with the rest obtained from reference TRBV9 and TRBJ2-5, is as follows: DSGVTQTPKHLITATGQRVTLRCSPRSGDLSVYWYQQSLDQGLQFLIQYYNGEERAKGNILERFSAQQFPDLHSELNLSSLELGDSALYFCASSPQTAWGTQYFGPGTRLLVL.

This clone showed up just once. The chain couples TRBV15 to TRBJ2-5; 7 bases map to TRBD1. This CDR3 has 14 amino acids. Germline V gene lookup returns CDR1 LNHNV and CDR2 YYDKDF (reference sequence). V lost 4 bases and J lost 2; bases outside the gene matches: 4. CDR3 DNA sequence: TGTGCCACCAGCACTCGGACAGGACAAGAGACCCAGTACTTC. It is translated as CATSTRTGQETQYF.

CDR3 sequence reads: CASSLGAPGYSNQPQHF. Written as DNA, the CDR3 is TGTGCCAGCTCACTTGGGGCCCCAGGATATAGCAATCAGCCCCAGCATTTT. The rearrangement links TRBV18 to TRBJ1-5; D is perhaps TRBD1 (5 bases). The CDR3 totals 17 residues. Germline CDR1 and CDR2: KGHSH and LQKENI. Trimming stripped 4 bases from V and 0 bases from J, with 16 bases between.

V usage is TRBV28 and J usage is TRBJ2-1; 11 bases match TRBD2. Germline values: CDR1 MDHEN, CDR2 SYDVKM. Germline trimming cut 2 bases from V and 4 bases from J; bases unmatched to any gene: 13. The length of the CDR3 is 19 residues. The CDR3 here is CASSLPLRATSGVYNEQFF. CDR3 nucleotide sequence: TGTGCCAGCAGTTTACCTCTCCGGGCGACTAGCGGGGTATACAATGAGCAGTTCTTC.

The chain employs TRBV9 and TRBJ1-1; 8 positions match TRBD1. Trimming cost V 0 bases and J 1 base; bases outside gene matches: 2. CDR3 length equals 15 residues. Looked up from germline, CDR1 is SGDLS and CDR2 is YYNGEE. The CDR3, as DNA: TGTGCCAGCAGCGTAGGGGGGACAGGGAACACTGAAGCTTTCTTT. It encodes CASSVGGTGNTEAFF.